This TCR beta chain was recovered during a study of T-cell memory formation after mild COVID-19. This clonotype was seen a handful of times. The target antigen is unknown. The J segment lost 4 bases and the V segment lost 10 bases, leaving 5 bases of the junction unmatched. Looked up from germline, CDR1 is MNHEY and CDR2 is SMNVEV (reference sequence). The CDR3 totals 13 residues. Constant-segment primers were used for 5'RACE, and the resulting TCR alpha and TCR beta cDNA libraries carried sample barcodes and UMIs. TCRdb reprocessed the 5' RACE reads via MiXCR and lists one record per CDR3 protein. The sample shows roughly 300,000 distinct CDR3 sequences, roughly an eighth of them seen only once. Whole-study findings and limits: Pre-infection memory carried some responding clones, suggesting that cross-reactive memory joined. Nothing confirmed that second-wave clones peaking on day 37 were specific for SARS-CoV-2. Of the contracting clones, CD4+ ones lay mainly in CM and EM, and CD8+ ones in EMRA.

The clonotype originates from a young man who had mild COVID-19 (a few samples of this study predate the infection). Cell type and time point are not known. Sequencing was performed on PBMCs or a T cell subset sorted from them (not recorded which). This sequence joins TRBV27 and TRBJ2-3, with 10 nucleotides matching TRBD2. The CDR3 sequence is CATAGGLADTQYF. For the CDR3, the DNA is TGTGCCACAGCGGGGGGGCTAGCAGATACGCAGTATTTT.